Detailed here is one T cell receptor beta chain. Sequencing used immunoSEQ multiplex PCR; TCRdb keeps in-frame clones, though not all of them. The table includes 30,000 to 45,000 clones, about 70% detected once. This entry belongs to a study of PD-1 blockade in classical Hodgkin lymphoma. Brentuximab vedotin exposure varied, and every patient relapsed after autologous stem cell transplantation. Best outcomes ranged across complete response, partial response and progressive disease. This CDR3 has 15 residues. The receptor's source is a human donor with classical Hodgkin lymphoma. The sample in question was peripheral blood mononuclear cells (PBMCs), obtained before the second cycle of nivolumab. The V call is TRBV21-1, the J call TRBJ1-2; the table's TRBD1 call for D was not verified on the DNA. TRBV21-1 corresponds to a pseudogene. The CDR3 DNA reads TGTGCCAGCAACCCCCGGGACAGGGGGCTAGATGGCTACACCTTC. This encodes CASNPRDRGLDGYTF.